This T cell receptor beta chain was documented in a study of T-cell memory formation after mild COVID-19. Study in general: TCR clusters largely stayed donor specific.

V was clipped by 5 bases and J by 8 bases, with 18 bases between them. The CDR3 is 14 amino acids. Germline CDR1 and CDR2: SEHNR and FQNEAQ (reference sequence). Study-level findings and limits: Mainly in CM and EM were contracting CD4+ clones; CD8+ were in EMRA. Some SARS-CoV-2-responding clones were already detected in memory before infection. There was a balanced CD4/CD8 profile in clones contracting day 15 to 85, and later expanders leaned CD4+.

From the 5' RACE reads, TCRdb called clonotypes with MiXCR, one entry per CDR3 protein. The sample holds around 130,000 distinct CDR3 sequences, approximately 5.9% seen once. In this sample, this clonotype turned up a few times. Antigen specificity is unknown. The rearrangement joins TRBV7-9 to TRBJ1-2; the D is unclear. The sample was PBMCs or a T cell subset sorted from them (not recorded which). The TCR comes from an adult woman who had mild COVID-19 (a few samples of this study predate the infection). Cell type and time point are not known. CDR3 nucleotide sequence: TGTGCCAGCAGCACGTTTAATTTTGAGGGAGGCTACACCTTC. Its translation is CASSTFNFEGGYTF. The full variable domain, with the rest looked up from reference TRBV7-9 and TRBJ1-2, is DTGVSQNPRHKITKRGQNVTFRCDPISEHNRLYWYRQTLGQGPEFLTYFQNEAQLEKSRLLSDRFSAERPKGSFSTLEIQRTEQGDSAMYLCASSTFNFEGGYTFGSGTRLTVV.